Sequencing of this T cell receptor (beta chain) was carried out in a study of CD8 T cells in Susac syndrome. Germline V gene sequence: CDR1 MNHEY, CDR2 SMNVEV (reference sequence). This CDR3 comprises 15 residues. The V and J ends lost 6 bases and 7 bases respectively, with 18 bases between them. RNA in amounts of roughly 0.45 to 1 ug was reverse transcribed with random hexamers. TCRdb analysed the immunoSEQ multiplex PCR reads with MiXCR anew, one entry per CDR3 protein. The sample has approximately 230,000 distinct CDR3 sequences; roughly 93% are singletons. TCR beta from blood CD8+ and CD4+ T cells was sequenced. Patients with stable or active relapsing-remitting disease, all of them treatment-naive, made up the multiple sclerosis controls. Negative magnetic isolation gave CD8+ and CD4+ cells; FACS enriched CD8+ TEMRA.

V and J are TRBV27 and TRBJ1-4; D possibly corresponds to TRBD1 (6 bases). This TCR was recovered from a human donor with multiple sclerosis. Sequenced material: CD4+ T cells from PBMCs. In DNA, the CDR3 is TGTGCCAGCAGGGGGACAAAATATGGCCCTGAAAAACTGTTTTTT. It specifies CASRGTKYGPEKLFF.